The rows below give T cell receptor beta chains drawn from one sample of a study of beta chain features in type 1 diabetes. Method: immunoSEQ multiplex PCR; TCRdb's copy keeps in-frame clones and lacks some. The data contain under 950,000 clones, 17% of them singletons. The sequenced sample consisted of naive CD4+ T cells from blood. The receptors were sampled from a woman aged 18 to 35 in good health. CDR3s include the opening cysteine and the closing phenylalanine or tryptophan. A D gene is named only where the DNA matches it firmly. The size of a clone is reported for some rows only, either as once, few or many, or as a class for expanded clones.

>NA|15|few|TRBV4-1|TRBJ1-5
TGCGCCAGCAGCCAAGATGGCACAGGAGGTCAGCCCCAGCATTTT
CASSQDGTGGQPQHF
>NA|11|few|TRBV7-9|TRBJ2-5
TGTGCCAGCAGCTCTATGGAGACCCAGTACTTC
CASSSMETQYF
>NA|11|NA|TRBV6-5|TRBJ2-1
TGTGCCAGCAGTTACGGGTATGAGCAGTTCTTC
CASSYGYEQFF
>NA|14|few|TRBV6-1|TRBJ1-4
TGTGCCAGCAGAACAGGGAAGGATAATGAAAAACTGTTTTTT
CASRTGKDNEKLFF
>TRBD2|16|NA|TRBV28|TRBJ2-5
TGTGCCAGCAGTTCATCCGGGACTAGCGGGAGGGAGACCCAGTACTTC
CASSSSGTSGRETQYF
>TRBD1|16|few|TRBV28|TRBJ1-5
TGTGCCAGCAGTTTGCCTCGGACAGGGGGGCTTAGGCCCCAGCATTTT
CASSLPRTGGLRPQHF
>TRBD1|14|many|TRBV10-3|TRBJ2-1
TGTGCCATCAGTGGCCCAGGGGGCTACAATGAGCAGTTCTTC
CAISGPGGYNEQFF
>NA|11|NA|TRBV29-1|TRBJ1-2
TGCAGCGTTGACGGGGGCTATGGCTACACCTTC
CSVDGGYGYTF
>TRBD2|14|few|TRBV7-2|TRBJ2-3
TGTGCCAGCAACCCTAGCGGAACCACAGATACGCAGTATTTT
CASNPSGTTDTQYF
>NA|16|few|TRBV27|TRBJ2-7
TGTGCCAGCCCTCACAAAGTGGGGGCCACGACCTACGAGCAGTACTTC
CASPHKVGATTYEQYF
>NA|13|NA|TRBV28|TRBJ1-4
TGTGCCAGCAGTTCCAGGGTCGGAGAAAAACTGTTTTTT
CASSSRVGEKLFF
>TRBD2|14|NA|TRBV28|TRBJ2-7
TGTGCCAGCACAGCCGGGACTAGCGTCTACGAGCAGTACTTC
CASTAGTSVYEQYF
>TRBD1|18|NA|TRBV7-9|TRBJ1-4
TGTGCCAGCAGCTACGGGACAGGGGGTTTCTTTACTAATGAAAAACTGTTTTTT
CASSYGTGGFFTNEKLFF
>NA|17|NA|TRBV15|TRBJ2-2
TGTGCCACCAGCAGAGATCGCGGGATACTGACCACCGGGGAGCTGTTTTTT
CATSRDRGILTTGELFF
>NA|13|few|TRBV7-2|TRBJ2-7
TGTGCCAGCAGCTTAGCGGGAGGACTCGAGCAGTACTTC
CASSLAGGLEQYF
>TRBD2|17|NA|TRBV5-1|TRBJ2-1
TGCGCCAGCGAAAGGGGGACCGGGACTAGCGGGAGAAATGAGCAGTTCTTC
CASERGTGTSGRNEQFF
>TRBD1|14|NA|TRBV9|TRBJ1-1
TGTGCCAGCAGCGCAGGGGGAATGAACACTGAAGCTTTCTTT
CASSAGGMNTEAFF
>TRBD2|13|few|TRBV29-1|TRBJ2-5
TGCAGCGTCGACGGGACTAGCCAAGAGACCCAGTACTTC
CSVDGTSQETQYF
>TRBD2|17|NA|TRBV9|TRBJ2-5
TGTGCCAGCAGCATTGGTCCGGGACTAGCGGGACAAGAGACCCAGTACTTC
CASSIGPGLAGQETQYF
>NA|13|few|TRBV27|TRBJ1-5
TGTGCCAGCTGGGGCAGGGTCGGTCAGCCCCAGCATTTT
CASWGRVGQPQHF
>NA|13|few|TRBV5-6|TRBJ2-5
TGTGCCAGCAGCCAAAGGGTGGGGGAGACCCAGTACTTC
CASSQRVGETQYF
>NA|13|NA|TRBV23-1|TRBJ2-5
TGCGCCAGCAATCTAGAGGGGGAAGAGACCCAGTACTTC
CASNLEGEETQYF
>NA|17|once|TRBV15|TRBJ2-3
TGTGCCACCAGCGCAAAAGGACGGCGGTCTAGCACAGATACGCAGTATTTT
CATSAKGRRSSTDTQYF
>NA|14|few|TRBV5-6|TRBJ2-4
TGTGCCAGCAGCTTAGTGGGAGGAGGAAACATTCAGTACTTC
CASSLVGGGNIQYF
>TRBD1|13|few|TRBV2|TRBJ2-2
TGTGCCAGCTACCGACAGGGGCCCGGGGAGCTGTTTTTT
CASYRQGPGELFF
>NA|15|NA|TRBV5-4|TRBJ2-7
TGTGCCAGCAGCTTGGACGCTTACGGGGGCGACGAGCAGTACTTC
CASSLDAYGGDEQYF
>NA|14|NA|TRBV5-6|TRBJ2-7
TGTGCCAGCAGCTTGGGTCGCTTTACCTACGAGCAGTACTTC
CASSLGRFTYEQYF
>TRBD1|14|NA|TRBV2|TRBJ2-5
TGTGCCAGCAGTCAACAGGGGTTCCAAGAGACCCAGTACTTC
CASSQQGFQETQYF
>NA|13|NA|TRBV7-2|TRBJ2-1
TGTGCCAGCACGAACCTCCGTGGAGTCGAGCAGTTCTTC
CASTNLRGVEQFF
>TRBD1|18|few|TRBV27|TRBJ1-1
TGTGCCAGCAGTTTTCGTTACCCCGGACAGGGGAAAGTGACTGAAGCTTTCTTT
CASSFRYPGQGKVTEAFF
>TRBD2|19|NA|TRBV6-9|TRBJ2-4
TGTGCCAGCAGGAGCCCGACCGGGACTAGCGTTTTAGCCAAAAACATTCAGTACTTC
CASRSPTGTSVLAKNIQYF
>NA|13|NA|TRBV2|TRBJ1-5
TGTGCCAGCATTTCAGGGATCAATCAGCCCCAGCATTTT
CASISGINQPQHF
>NA|16|few|TRBV5-1|TRBJ2-7
TGCGCCAGCAGCTTGGCCATAGGTCCGGGAACCTACGAGCAGTACTTC
CASSLAIGPGTYEQYF
>NA|12|NA|TRBV28|TRBJ2-4
TGTGCCAGCAGCTCCTCTAGGTACATTCAGTACTTC
CASSSSRYIQYF
>NA|12|NA|TRBV28|TRBJ1-5
TGTGCCAGCAGAGGCACGGCCCAGCCCCAGCATTTT
CASRGTAQPQHF
>NA|12|once|TRBV18|TRBJ2-7
TGTGCCAGCTCACCGTGGGGGTGGGAGCAGTACTTC
CASSPWGWEQYF
>NA|15|NA|TRBV5-6|TRBJ2-7
TGTGCCAGCAGCCGCAGGGGCCATCCAGGTGGCGAGCAGTACTTC
CASSRRGHPGGEQYF
>NA|13|few|TRBV29-1|TRBJ1-2
TGCAGCGTGGCCAATTGGGATCGGAGTGGCTACACCTTC
CSVANWDRSGYTF
>TRBD1|11|few|TRBV20-1|TRBJ2-5
TGCAGTGAGGGGGCGATTGAGACCCAGTACTTC
CSEGAIETQYF
>TRBD2|15|few|TRBV27|TRBJ2-1
TGTGCCAGCAGTTTATTCCAGCGGGAGGGTTATGAGCAGTTCTTC
CASSLFQREGYEQFF
>NA|14|few|TRBV11-2|TRBJ2-7
TGTGCCAGCAGCTCTACGAGGGGACACTACGAGCAGTACTTC
CASSSTRGHYEQYF
>NA|15|NA|TRBV27|TRBJ2-5
TGTGCCAGCCGAGGCCTAGCAACTACCCAAGAGACCCAGTACTTC
CASRGLATTQETQYF
>NA|17|NA|TRBV23-1|TRBJ2-1
TGCGCCAGCAGTCACTCCCATGACAGAACTACCTACAATGAGCAGTTCTTC
CASSHSHDRTTYNEQFF
>TRBD1|14|few|TRBV7-8|TRBJ1-1
TGTGCCAGCAGCCTCCGGGACAGGGGCACTGAAGCTTTCTTT
CASSLRDRGTEAFF
>TRBD2|14|NA|TRBV7-3|TRBJ2-7
TGTGCCAGCAGTCTAGCGGGAGGGACCTACGAGCAGTACTTC
CASSLAGGTYEQYF
>NA|14|few|TRBV21-1|TRBJ2-3
TGTGCCAGCAGCAGGAGCGGCCCTACAGATACGCAGTATTTT
CASSRSGPTDTQYF
>TRBD2|16|few|TRBV28|TRBJ2-7
TGTGCCAGCAGTTTTAACTTCGGGACTAGATCCTACGAGCAGTACTTC
CASSFNFGTRSYEQYF
>TRBD1|18|few|TRBV7-9|TRBJ1-4
TGTGCCAGCAGCGGAGACAGGGGTCTGACAACAACTAATGAAAAACTGTTTTTT
CASSGDRGLTTTNEKLFF
>NA|13|NA|TRBV28|TRBJ2-3
TGTGCCAGCAGTTCCGGAGGAGGGCATACGCAGTATTTT
CASSSGGGHTQYF
>TRBD2|14|few|TRBV7-2|TRBJ2-5
TGTGCCAGCAGCTCACTAGCGGTTCCAGAGACCCAGTACTTC
CASSSLAVPETQYF
>TRBD1|16|NA|TRBV28|TRBJ1-2
TGTGCCAGCAGTTTATGGAACCGGGACAGGGATCTCGGCTACACCTTC
CASSLWNRDRDLGYTF
>NA|15|NA|TRBV6-6|TRBJ2-1
TGTGCCAGCAGTTACGAGTCAGCGGTCTACAATGAGCAGTTCTTC
CASSYESAVYNEQFF
>TRBD2|16|NA|TRBV7-8|TRBJ2-3
TGTGCCACCGACCCGCCACTAGCGGGGTCCACAGATACGCAGTATTTT
CATDPPLAGSTDTQYF